The 22 T cell receptor beta chains below come from one sample, sequenced in a study of CD8 T cells in Susac syndrome. Random hexamers were used to reverse transcribe an amount of roughly 0.45 to 1 ug RNA. TCRdb analysed the immunoSEQ multiplex PCR reads with MiXCR anew, one entry per CDR3 protein. Altogether under 200,000 distinct CDR3 sequences are present, 90% to 95% being singletons, with the ten largest covering about 0.1%. Sample: CD4+ T cells from PBMCs. The receptors were sampled from a human donor with Susac syndrome.

V is TRBV5-4 and J is TRBJ2-3; D gene uncertain. Germline V gene data show CDR1 as SGHNT and CDR2 as YYREEE (reference sequence). The CDR3 runs to 16 residues. Trimming left V 0 bases short and J 1 base short, with 12 bases between. The CDR3 region has the DNA TGTGCCAGCAGCTTGGCCGTCACCTTAGGCACAGATACGCAGTATTTT. As protein: CASSLAVTLGTDTQYF.

This sequence joins TRBV7-2 and TRBJ1-2, with 7 bases identical to TRBD1. The CDR3 sequence is 15 residues long. Germline trimming cut 4 bases from V and 4 bases from J; bases unmatched to any gene: 9. Germline CDR1 reads SGHTA; CDR2 reads FQGNSA. The CDR3: CASSSDRVVIYGYTF. The DNA of the CDR3 is TGTGCCAGCAGCTCAGACAGGGTGGTAATCTATGGCTACACCTTC.

The V and J genes are TRBV20-1 and TRBJ1-2; D might be TRBD1 (6 bases). This CDR3 has 13 amino acids. The germline V gene has CDR1 DFQATT and CDR2 SNEGSKA (reference sequence). Trimming removed 5 bases from V and 2 bases from J, with 12 bases in between. The CDR3 protein is CSAPPGHNYGYTF. CDR3 DNA: TGCAGTGCTCCGCCGGGACACAACTATGGCTACACCTTC.

This sequence joins TRBV11-1 and TRBJ1-6; D call uncertain. V shed 1 base and J shed 5 bases, with 6 bases lying between them. The CDR3 is 14 amino acids. The V gene's germline CDR1 is SGHAT and CDR2 FQDESV (reference sequence). The CDR3 protein is CASSLEGNNSPLHF. The CDR3 DNA is TGTGCCAGCAGCTTAGAAGGGAATAATTCACCCCTCCACTTT. Filled out from reference TRBV11-1 and TRBJ1-6, the complete variable domain reads EAEVAQSPRYKITEKSQAVAFWCDPISGHATLYWYRQILGQGPELLVQFQDESVVDDSQLPKDRFSAERLKGVDSTLKIQPAELGDSAMYLCASSLEGNNSPLHFGNGTRLTVT.

The chain combines TRBV12-3 or TRBV12-4 with TRBJ2-1; 8 nucleotides agree with TRBD2. V dropped 6 bases and J dropped 3; count of bases not matched to a gene: 19. This CDR3 region has 19 residues. The CDR3 nucleotides read TGTGCCAGCAGCGTGGGACCTCCGATCGGGACTAGGCTCTACAATGAGCAGTTCTTC. The encoded protein is CASSVGPPIGTRLYNEQFF.

The chain is built from TRBV29-1 and TRBJ2-5, with D uncertain. V was cut by 2 bases and J by 2 bases, with 9 bases left in between. The V gene's germline CDR1 is SQVTM and CDR2 ANQGSEA. The CDR3 consists of 13 residues. The CDR3 reads CSVELGLQETQYF. CDR3 coding DNA: TGCAGCGTTGAATTGGGCCTACAAGAGACCCAGTACTTC.

This clonotype was recorded a few times. The junction departs from the called germline gene at one end, perhaps through a read error. J is TRBJ1-1 and V is TRBV5-1; D not certain. The CDR3 is 13 residues long. The germline gives CDR1 SGHRS, CDR2 YFSETQ. CDR3 coding DNA: TGTGCCAGCAGCAAAACGACGGGGACTGAAGCTTTCTTT. Its protein product is CASSKTTGTEAFF.

The chain has TRBV29-1 and TRBJ2-4; D perhaps matches TRBD2 (6 bases). The CDR3 extends over 14 amino acids. The germline gives CDR1 SQVTM, CDR2 ANQGSEA. The ends were cut back, 4 bases at V and 0 bases at J, with 10 bases in the middle. CDR3 in amino acids: CSVVIGGAKNIQYF. In DNA, the CDR3 is TGCAGCGTTGTGATCGGGGGAGCCAAAAACATTCAGTACTTC.

This clonotype was observed a single time. The rearrangement uses TRBV20-1 and TRBJ2-1, with 8 bases fitting TRBD2. CDR3 length: 15 residues. From germline, CDR1 is DFQATT and CDR2 SNEGSKA (reference sequence). Trimming cost V 1 base and J 6 bases; bases outside gene matches: 8. The CDR3 DNA follows: TGCAGTGCTAGAGGACACGGGGGGGCCAGCAATGAGCAGTTCTTC. Its translation is CSARGHGGASNEQFF.

V usage is TRBV20-1 and J usage is TRBJ1-5, with 9 nucleotides matching TRBD1. V trimming: 3 bases; J trimming: 4 bases; junction bases outside the gene matches: 7. This CDR3 has 15 residues. Per germline, CDR1 DFQATT and CDR2 SNEGSKA (reference sequence). The CDR3 DNA sequence: TGCAGTGCTAGTCCTGGGACAGGGAGGAATCAGCCCCAGCATTTT. It yields the protein CSASPGTGRNQPQHF.

V usage is TRBV2 and J usage is TRBJ2-5; D perhaps matches TRBD1 (6 bases). This CDR3 spans 13 amino acids. The germline V and J ends were trimmed by 6 bases and 1 base, with 9 bases remaining between them. Per the germline V gene, CDR1 is SNHLY and CDR2 is FYNNEI. The DNA for the CDR3 is TGTGCCAGCAGGGACAGCCCCCAAGAGACCCAGTACTTC. As protein: CASRDSPQETQYF.

This rearrangement joins TRBV20-1 to TRBJ1-2; the D gene is possibly TRBD1 (6 bases). V lost 6 bases, J lost 5 bases, and 13 bases lay in between. CDR3 length equals 12 residues. In germline, CDR1 is DFQATT, CDR2 SNEGSKA (reference sequence). As DNA, the CDR3 is TGCAGTGCCGTAACAGGGACGTATGGCTACACCTTC. Its translation: CSAVTGTYGYTF.

The sample holds a few counts of this clonotype. The V call is TRBV28, the J call TRBJ2-7; D is ambiguous. The ends were cut back, 4 bases at V and 0 bases at J, with 7 bases in the middle. Per the germline V gene, CDR1 is MDHEN and CDR2 is SYDVKM. This CDR3 region has 13 residues. This chain's CDR3 is CASSSGSSYEQYF. Here the CDR3 DNA reads TGTGCCAGCAGTTCAGGAAGCTCCTACGAGCAGTACTTC.

The V and J genes are TRBV2 and TRBJ1-5, with TRBD1 matching over 11 bases. V shed 7 bases and J 6 bases; nucleotides not matched to a gene: 5. The CDR3 consists of 14 residues. Germline V gives CDR1 SNHLY, CDR2 FYNNEI. The CDR3 protein is CASNTGQGGQPQHF. In nucleotides, the CDR3 is TGTGCCAGCAACACGGGACAGGGGGGTCAGCCCCAGCATTTT.

In its sample, this clonotype was seen once. The V call is TRBV20-1, the J call TRBJ1-1; no clear D gene. Germline V gene sequence: CDR1 DFQATT, CDR2 SNEGSKA (reference sequence). The CDR3 is 13 amino acids. V dropped 5 bases and J dropped 0 bases, with 10 bases sitting between them. The CDR3 region is CSAPDGLNTEAFF. CDR3 DNA: TGCAGTGCTCCGGACGGCCTGAACACTGAAGCTTTCTTT.

The V gene is TRBV7-9, the J gene TRBJ2-7, with 10 bases fitting TRBD1. The CDR3 has 14 residues. The ends lost 3 bases at V and 3 bases at J; junction bases unmatched: 2. CDR1 is SEHNR and CDR2 is FQNEAQ in the germline V gene (reference sequence). DNA for the CDR3: TGTGCCAGCAGCTTCGGGACAGGGGACTACGAGCAGTACTTC. Amino acid sequence: CASSFGTGDYEQYF.

The chain is built from TRBV11-1 and TRBJ2-2; possible D gene TRBD1, 5 bases. The CDR3 sequence is 16 residues long. V was clipped by 2 bases and J by 3 bases, with 13 bases between them. CDR1 is SGHAT and CDR2 is FQDESV in the germline V gene (reference sequence). The CDR3 sequence is CASSLTGPPDTGELFF. CDR3 coding DNA: TGTGCCAGCAGCTTAACAGGACCTCCAGACACCGGGGAGCTGTTTTTT.

Comment on this clonotype: One end of the junction varies from germline; a read error may be responsible. The rearrangement joins TRBV7-7 to TRBJ2-5; D is uncertain. Looked up from germline, CDR1 is SSHAT and CDR2 is FNYEAQ (reference sequence). CDR3 size: 15 residues. In DNA form, the CDR3 reads TGTGCTAGCAGCTCAGACTTATCTCGTGACGAGACCCAGTACTTC. Translating gives CASSSDLSRDETQYF.

The chain links TRBV12-3 or TRBV12-4 to TRBJ2-2, with 9 bases identical to TRBD2. This CDR3 spans 14 amino acids. V trimming: 6 bases; J trimming: 1 base; junction bases outside the gene matches: 0. This CDR3 reads CASRLAGNTGELFF. CDR3 DNA sequence: TGTGCCAGCAGACTAGCGGGGAACACCGGGGAGCTGTTTTTT.

The V gene is TRBV7-9, the J gene TRBJ1-1; no clear D gene. Germline V lookup: CDR1 SEHNR, CDR2 FQNEAQ (reference sequence). V lost 4 bases to trimming and J lost 3 bases, with 9 bases between them. CDR3 length equals 13 residues. The CDR3 bases are TGTGCCAGCAGCTCCCGGTACGACACTGAAGCTTTCTTT. It translates to CASSSRYDTEAFF.

The chain has TRBV2 and TRBJ2-2, with D uncertain. The V and J ends lost 5 bases and 4 bases respectively, with 14 bases between them. Germline V gene lookup returns CDR1 SNHLY and CDR2 FYNNEI. The CDR3 runs to 15 residues. The CDR3 region is CASSLEGQPTGELFF. Here the CDR3 DNA reads TGTGCCAGCAGTTTAGAAGGGCAGCCCACCGGGGAGCTGTTTTTT.

The chain joins TRBV12-3 or TRBV12-4 to TRBJ1-4; D remains ambiguous. This CDR3 comprises 15 residues. Deletions cut 5 bases from V and 5 bases from J, with 15 bases between. The CDR3 loop is CASSKSDTINEKLFF. The CDR3 DNA follows: TGTGCCAGCAGTAAGTCAGACACGATCAATGAAAAACTGTTTTTT.